This T cell receptor (beta chain) was documented in a study of blood T cell repertoires in COVID-19. Trimming cost V 6 bases and J 8 bases; bases outside gene matches: 3. The germline CDR1 and CDR2 sequences are SGHTA and FQGNSA. The length of the CDR3 is 11 residues. The assay was immunoSEQ multiplex PCR, and TCRdb's table has in-frame clones only and misses some. The sample shows under 200,000 clones, roughly 86% of them seen only once. Specimen: peripheral blood. The rearrangement uses TRBV7-2 and TRBJ1-2, with 7 positions matching TRBD1. The sequence was obtained from a man aged 65 to 85 with acute or convalescent COVID-19. The CDR3 reads CASSLDRGYTF. CDR3 sequence (DNA): TGTGCCAGCAGTTTGGACAGGGGCTACACCTTC.